Only a few counts were recorded for the clone carrying this T cell receptor beta chain. CDR1 is GTSNPN and CDR2 is SVGIG in the germline V gene (reference sequence). Trimming shortened V by 0 bases and J by 0 bases, and 9 bases separated the two germline ends. This CDR3 has 15 amino acids. The sample is drawn from a study of beta chain features in type 1 diabetes. Study in general: Sorted cell examination encompassed under 130 million cells across all samples.

As every portion of the isolated RNA was reverse transcribed, the sequencing read expressed TCRB transcripts. The data were produced by immunoSEQ multiplex PCR, yet TCRdb's version contains in-frame clones alone and is incomplete. The profile covers under 450,000 clones, with 11% to 15% appearing a single time and roughly 0.04% taken by the ten largest. The chain recombines TRBV30 with TRBJ1-3; no reliable D call. The receptor was derived from a man younger than 40 in good health. Sample: naive CD4+ T cells from blood. CDR3 region: CAWSVRLFSGNTIYF. The CDR3 DNA sequence: TGTGCCTGGAGTGTACGGCTGTTCTCTGGAAACACCATATATTTT.